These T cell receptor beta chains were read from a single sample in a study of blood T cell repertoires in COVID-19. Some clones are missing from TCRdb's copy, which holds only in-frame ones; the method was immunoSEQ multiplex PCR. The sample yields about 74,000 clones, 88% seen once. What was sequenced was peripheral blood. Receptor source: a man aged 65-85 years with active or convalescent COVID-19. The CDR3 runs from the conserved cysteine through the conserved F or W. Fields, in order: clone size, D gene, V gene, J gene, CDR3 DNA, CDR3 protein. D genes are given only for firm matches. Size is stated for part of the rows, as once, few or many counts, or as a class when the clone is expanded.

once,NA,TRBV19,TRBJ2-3,TGTGCCAGTAGTATAGGCGGGGGCACAGATACGCAGTATTTT,CASSIGGGTDTQYF
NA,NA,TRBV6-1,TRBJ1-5,TGTGCCAGCAGTGAATCAGGCAGACGGAATCAGCCCCAGCATTTT,CASSESGRRNQPQHF
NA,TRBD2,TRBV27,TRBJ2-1,TGTGCCAGCAGTTTAGTACTAGCGGTAAACAATGAGCAGTTCTTC,CASSLVLAVNNEQFF
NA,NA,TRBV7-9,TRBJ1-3,TGTGCCAGCAGCCCGACTTCCCTGAGCTCTGGAAACACCATATATTTT,CASSPTSLSSGNTIYF
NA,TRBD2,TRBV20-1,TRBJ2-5,TGCAGTGCTAGTCCCGGGACTAGCGGGAGGAGGGAAGAGACCCAGTACTTC,CSASPGTSGRREETQYF
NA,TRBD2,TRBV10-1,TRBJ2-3,TGCGCCAGCAGTGAGTCTCTAGCGGGCACAGATACGCAGTATTTT,CASSESLAGTDTQYF
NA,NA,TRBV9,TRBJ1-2,TGTGCCAGCAGCGTACAGGGCTCCTATGGCTACACCTTC,CASSVQGSYGYTF
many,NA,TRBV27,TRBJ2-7,TGTGCCAGCAGTTTATCTGCAGGGAACTACGAGCAGTACTTC,CASSLSAGNYEQYF
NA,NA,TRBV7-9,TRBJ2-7,TGTGCCAGCAGCTTATATGACGAGCAGTACTTC,CASSLYDEQYF
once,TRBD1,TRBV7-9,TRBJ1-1,TGTGCCAGCAGCCAACTCAAGATAAAAACAGGGGGGAACACTGAAGCTTTCTTT,CASSQLKIKTGGNTEAFF
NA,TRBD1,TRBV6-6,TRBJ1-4,TGTGCCAGCAGTTACTTGACAGGGGCTGAAAAACTGTTTTTT,CASSYLTGAEKLFF
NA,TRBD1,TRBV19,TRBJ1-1,TGTGCCAGTAGTATTTACTCTCGACAGGGGGACACTGAAGCTTTCTTT,CASSIYSRQGDTEAFF
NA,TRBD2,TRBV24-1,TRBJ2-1,TGTGCCACCAGTGATTTAGGGGCGGGAGGGCCTATCAATGAGCAGTTCTTC,CATSDLGAGGPINEQFF
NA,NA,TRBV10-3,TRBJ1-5,TGTGCCATCGGGGATGACAGTTGGGCGAATCAGCCCCAGCATTTT,CAIGDDSWANQPQHF
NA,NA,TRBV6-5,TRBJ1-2,TGTGCCAGCGCGGGCGGAGCTAACTATGGCTACACCTTC,CASAGGANYGYTF
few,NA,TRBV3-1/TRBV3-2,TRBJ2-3,TGTGCCAGCAGCCAAGAACCCCCCGACTCGCCGCAGAGTACAGATACGCAGTATTTT,CASSQEPPDSPQSTDTQYF
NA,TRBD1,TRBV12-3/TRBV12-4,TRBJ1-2,TGTGCCAGCAGCTCGGGACAGCTCTATGGCTACACCTTC,CASSSGQLYGYTF
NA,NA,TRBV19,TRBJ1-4,TGTGCCAGTAGTATTCGGAGAGATAATGAAAAACTGTTTTTT,CASSIRRDNEKLFF
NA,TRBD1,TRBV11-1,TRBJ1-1,TGTGCCAGCAGCTTAGAATCAGGGGGCACTGAAGCTTTCTTT,CASSLESGGTEAFF
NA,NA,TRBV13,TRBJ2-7,TGTGCCAGCAGCCTAGGGGGACTTCCCTACGAGCAGTACTTC,CASSLGGLPYEQYF
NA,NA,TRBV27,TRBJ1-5,TGTGCCAGCAGTTTTCAACGGGGCAATCAGCCCCAGCATTTT,CASSFQRGNQPQHF
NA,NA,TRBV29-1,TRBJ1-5,TGCAGCGTTGCGGAGAGGCTTGGAAGCAATCAGCCCCAGCATTTT,CSVAERLGSNQPQHF
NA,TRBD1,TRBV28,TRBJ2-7,TGTGCCAGCAACCCCCCGGCAGGGGGCACTTACGAGCAGTACTTC,CASNPPAGGTYEQYF
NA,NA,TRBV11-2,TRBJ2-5,TGTGCCAGCAGCTTAGATAACTTTCAAGAGACCCAGTACTTC,CASSLDNFQETQYF
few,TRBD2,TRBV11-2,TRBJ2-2,TGTGCCAGCAGCCCCTGGGGCGGGAGGGCGAACACCGGGGAGCTGTTTTTT,CASSPWGGRANTGELFF
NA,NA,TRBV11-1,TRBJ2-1,TGTGCCAGCAGCTTAGCGCGAACAGGGTTCAATGAGCAGTTCTTC,CASSLARTGFNEQFF
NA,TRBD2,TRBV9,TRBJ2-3,TGTGCCAGCAGCGTAGAGACTAGCGGGAGCGAATATTTT,CASSVETSGSEYF
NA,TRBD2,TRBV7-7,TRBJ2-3,TGTGCCAGCAGCCCCCTAGCGGGAGGATTCACAGATACGCAGTATTTT,CASSPLAGGFTDTQYF
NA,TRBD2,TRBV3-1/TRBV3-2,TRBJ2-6,TGTGCCAGCAGTGGACTAGCGGGGGTCTCTGGGGCCAACGTCCTGACTTTC,CASSGLAGVSGANVLTF
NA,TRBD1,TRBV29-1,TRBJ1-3,TGCAGCGTTCTGGGTACGACAGGGAACTCTGGAAACACCATATATTTT,CSVLGTTGNSGNTIYF
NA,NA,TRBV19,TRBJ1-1,TGTGCCAGTAGTATTGCGGCAGGGCGGACCAACACTGAAGCTTTCTTT,CASSIAAGRTNTEAFF
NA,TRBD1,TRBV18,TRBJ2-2,TGTGCCAGCTCACCCCGGACAGGGAGCACCGGGGAGCTGTTTTTT,CASSPRTGSTGELFF
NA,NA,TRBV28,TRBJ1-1,TGTGCCACCCAGGGATCACTCGGGACTGAAGCTTTCTTT,CATQGSLGTEAFF
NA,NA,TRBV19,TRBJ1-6,TGTGCCAGTACCGCCGGTTCACCCCTCCACTTT,CASTAGSPLHF
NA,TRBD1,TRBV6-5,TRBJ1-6,TGTGCTATTATCGACAGGGGATATATTAATTCACCCCTCCACTTT,CAIIDRGYINSPLHF
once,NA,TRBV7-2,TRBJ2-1,TGTGCCAGCAGCTCCCAAGTCCGAGGCGAGCAGTTCTTC,CASSSQVRGEQFF
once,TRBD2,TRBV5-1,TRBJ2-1,TGCGCCAGCACTTTAGCGGGAGGGCCGGGTAATGAGCAGTTCTTC,CASTLAGGPGNEQFF
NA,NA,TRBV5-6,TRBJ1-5,TGTGCCAGCAGCCACGGGGGGTTTAGCAATCAGCCCCAGCATTTT,CASSHGGFSNQPQHF
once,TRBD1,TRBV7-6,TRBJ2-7,TGTGCCAGCAGCTCCGGGACAGGGACTCGCGAGCAGTACTTC,CASSSGTGTREQYF
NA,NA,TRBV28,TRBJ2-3,TGTGCCAGCAGTTTTTCCCCGGGACTTGGAAGTAGCACAGATACGCAGTATTTT,CASSFSPGLGSSTDTQYF
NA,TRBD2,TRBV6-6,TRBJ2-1,TGTGCCAGCAGTGGGGGGGGGAATGAGCAGTTCTTC,CASSGGGNEQFF
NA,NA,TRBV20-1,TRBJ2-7,TGCAGTGGAGTGGAGGGTGAGAAGCAGTACTTC,CSGVEGEKQYF
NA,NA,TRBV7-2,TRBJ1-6,TGTGCCAGCAGCCAAGGGGGGGGATTTAATAATTTACCCCTCCACTTT,CASSQGGGFNNLPLHF
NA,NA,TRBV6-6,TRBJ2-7,TGTGCCAGCAGTTGGAAAGGAGCCTACGAGCAGTACTTC,CASSWKGAYEQYF
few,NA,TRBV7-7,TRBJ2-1,TGTGCCAGCAGCTTAGCGTCGGCGGGGCACAATGAGCAGTTCTTC,CASSLASAGHNEQFF
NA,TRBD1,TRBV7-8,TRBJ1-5,TGTGCCAGCAGCTTAGGCAGACAGGGGTGGGAGCCCCAGCATTTT,CASSLGRQGWEPQHF
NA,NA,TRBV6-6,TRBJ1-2,TGTGCCAGCAGTAACAGAGAATATGGCTACACCTTC,CASSNREYGYTF
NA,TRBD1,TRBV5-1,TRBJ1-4,TGCGCCAGCAGGCCAGGGGGCGGGAGTGAAAAACTGTTTTTT,CASRPGGGSEKLFF
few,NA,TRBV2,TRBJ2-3,TGTGCCAGCAATCTAGCCACAGATACGCAGTATTTT,CASNLATDTQYF
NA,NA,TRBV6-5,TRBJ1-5,TGTGCCACCCATGGAGTTAGCAATCAGCCCCAGCATTTT,CATHGVSNQPQHF
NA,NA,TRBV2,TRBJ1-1,TGTGCCAGCAGTGAAGACAGGGCATATACTGAAGCTTTCTTT,CASSEDRAYTEAFF
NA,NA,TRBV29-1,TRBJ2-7,TGCAGCGTCTTGACAGGCCCCTACGAGCAGTACTTC,CSVLTGPYEQYF
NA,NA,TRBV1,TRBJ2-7,TGCACCAGCAGCCAACACCCTCGGATTCTACAGGGGAGAACCTACGAGCAGTACTTC,CTSSQHPRILQGRTYEQYF
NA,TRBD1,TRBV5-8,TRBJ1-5,TGTGCCACCGACTATAGGGACAGGGATGCCAATCAGCCCCAGCATTTT,CATDYRDRDANQPQHF
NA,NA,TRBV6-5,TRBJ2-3,TGTGCCAGCAGAAGTTACGCGGACACAGATACGCAGTATTTT,CASRSYADTDTQYF